One sample yielded the 20 T cell receptor beta chains listed below, sequenced in a study of blood T cell repertoires in COVID-19. Clones were read by immunoSEQ multiplex PCR, and TCRdb kept only the in-frame ones, dropping some. The table includes fewer than 200,000 clones, 70% to 90% detected once. Material for sequencing was peripheral blood. The receptors were sampled from a man in his forties who had recovered from COVID-19.

This rearrangement joins TRBV12-3 or TRBV12-4 to TRBJ1-2; unclear D gene. The CDR3 has 12 amino acids. V was cut by 10 bases and J by 4 bases, with 13 bases left in between. The CDR3 DNA follows: TGTGCCACCCGGGAAGAATCCTATGGCTACACCTTC. Translating it yields CATREESYGYTF.

Comment on this clone: The junction and the germline gene differ at one end; a read error may be behind it. The chain recombines TRBV7-3 with TRBJ1-5; a weak D match, TRBD1 (6 bases). This CDR3 has 17 amino acids. Germline CDR1 SGHTA, CDR2 FQGTGA. CDR3 nucleotides: TGCGCCAGCAGCCACCGGGGGGCGGGTGAGGGCAATCAGCCCCAGCATTTT. It translates to CASSHRGAGEGNQPQHF.

The CDR3 DNA reads as TGTGCCAGCAGCGTACAGGGAAGGAATCAGCCCCAGCATTTT. Translated, it gives CASSVQGRNQPQHF. The chain carries TRBV6-2 or TRBV6-3 and TRBJ1-5, with D tentatively TRBD1 (6 bases). The germline V gene has CDR1 MNHEY and CDR2 SVGEGT. The CDR3 spans 14 residues. Trimming left V 6 bases short and J 4 bases short, with 13 bases between.

This rearrangement joins TRBV4-2 to TRBJ2-3, with a tentative D call TRBD2 (7 bases). This CDR3 comprises 15 residues. Germline CDR1 reads LGHNA; CDR2 reads YNFKEQ. Trimming stripped 3 bases from V and 6 bases from J, with 16 bases between. CDR3 sequence: CASSQYVRGGDTQYF. CDR3 nucleotides: TGTGCCAGCAGCCAGTATGTCAGGGGAGGGGATACGCAGTATTTT.

The CDR3 here is CATSRGAGPYEQYF. DNA for the CDR3: TGTGCCACCAGCAGAGGGGCAGGCCCCTACGAGCAGTACTTC. The V gene is TRBV15, the J gene TRBJ2-7; D unclear. Between the trimmed V and J ends, which lost 1 base and 2 bases, there was a span of 9 bases. The CDR3 extends over 14 amino acids. Germline V gene data show CDR1 as LNHNV and CDR2 as YYDKDF (reference sequence).

This chain connects TRBV6-5 to TRBJ1-4; possibly TRBD1 for D (6 bases). Germline V gene data show CDR1 as MNHEY and CDR2 as SVGAGI. V was trimmed by 6 bases and J by 2 bases, leaving 13 bases between them. CDR3 length equals 15 residues. CDR3 nucleotide sequence: TGTGCCAGCAGCGGTTACAGGGACACTAATGAAAAACTGTTTTTT. Its protein product is CASSGYRDTNEKLFF.

The rearrangement joins TRBV19 to TRBJ2-6, with D tentatively TRBD1 (5 bases). The CDR3 has 16 residues. CDR1 is LNHDA, CDR2 SQIVND, per germline (reference sequence). Trimming left V 6 bases short and J 0 bases short, with 12 bases between. CDR3 coding DNA: TGTGCCAGTAGGCAGGGCTCATCCTCTGGGGCCAACGTCCTGACTTTC. This codes for CASRQGSSSGANVLTF.

This clone was found once. The chain recombines TRBV6-6 with TRBJ1-3; the D is unclear. The germline gives CDR1 MNHNY, CDR2 SVGAGI (reference sequence). The germline V and J ends were trimmed by 3 bases and 4 bases, with 10 bases remaining between them. The CDR3 is 14 residues long. The CDR3, as DNA: TGTGCCAGCAGTTATGGGCAGCAGGGAAACACCATATATTTT. This gives the protein CASSYGQQGNTIYF.

This clone was observed a few times. This same CDR3 is encoded by further DNA sequences in the sample. The genes are TRBV6-5 and TRBJ1-2; D gene ambiguous. Trimming stripped 6 bases from V and 6 bases from J, with 11 bases between. Germline V gene sequence: CDR1 MNHEY, CDR2 SVGAGI. This CDR3 region has 12 residues. The CDR3 nucleotides read TGTGCCAGCAGCCGCCGCGGAGATGGCTACACCTTC. This gives the protein CASSRRGDGYTF.

The chain links TRBV6-7 to TRBJ2-7; TRBD2 aligns across 10 bases. TRBV6-7 is labeled an ORF, and its function is uncertain. Losses at the gene ends were 9 bases for V and 3 bases for J; bases not matched to a gene: 2. The CDR3 has 12 amino acids. The CDR3 is CARTSGDYEQYF. CDR3 nucleotides: TGTGCCAGAACTAGCGGGGACTACGAGCAGTACTTC.

The chain couples TRBV4-2 to TRBJ2-1, with D perhaps matching TRBD2 (6 bases). Germline loops: CDR1 LGHNA, CDR2 YNFKEQ. This CDR3 region has 14 residues. V lost 0 bases to trimming and J lost 9 bases, with 12 bases between them. CDR3 nucleotide sequence: TGTGCCAGCAGCCAAGAAACCCCCGGGAGTGAGCAGTTCTTC. Translating gives CASSQETPGSEQFF.

The chain employs TRBV6-6 and TRBJ1-2; maybe TRBD1 (5 bases). The CDR3 is 13 residues long. V was cut by 10 bases and J by 7 bases, with 19 bases left in between. Per the germline V gene, CDR1 is MNHNY and CDR2 is SVGAGI (reference sequence). The CDR3 DNA sequence: TGTGCCACCTCTTCTTCAGGGCTGTTTGGCTACACCTTC. Translating gives CATSSSGLFGYTF.

The rearrangement links TRBV7-9 to TRBJ2-3, with a tentative D call TRBD2 (6 bases). CDR1 and CDR2 from the germline V gene are SEHNR and FQNEAQ (reference sequence). CDR3 length equals 14 residues. Trimming removed 9 bases at V and 3 bases at J, with 16 bases between. The CDR3 DNA sequence: TGTGCCAGTAGAGGCGGGGTAGGTACAGATACGCAGTATTTT. It is translated as CASRGGVGTDTQYF.

The CDR3 DNA follows: TGTGCCAGCAGAGGTGACAGAAACTATGGCTACACCTTC. This sequence encodes CASRGDRNYGYTF. This chain uses TRBV6-5 with TRBJ1-2; D is possibly TRBD1 (5 bases). Germline CDR1 is MNHEY and CDR2 is SVGAGI. The CDR3 has 13 residues. V gave up 6 bases and J gave up 2 bases, with 10 bases separating them.

On this clone itself: This specimen includes other DNA sequences encoding the same CDR3. The chain carries TRBV11-3 and TRBJ2-5; TRBD1 agrees at 10 bases. Trimming took 3 bases from V and 4 from J; bases not matched to a gene: 5. Per germline, CDR1 SGHNT and CDR2 YENEEA. CDR3 length equals 15 residues. The CDR3 loop is CASSLGGDRGETQYF. CDR3 DNA sequence: TGTGCCAGCAGCTTGGGAGGGGACAGGGGAGAGACCCAGTACTTC.

This chain joins TRBV7-6 and TRBJ1-2; D not resolved. V shed 2 bases and J shed 8 bases, with 18 bases lying between them. Germline loops: CDR1 SGHVS, CDR2 FNYEAQ. The CDR3 is 15 residues long. CDR3 in amino acids: CASSLSSGGREGYTF. In nucleotides, the CDR3 is TGTGCCAGCAGCTTATCCTCAGGTGGGAGGGAAGGCTACACCTTC.

The chain links TRBV6-5 to TRBJ2-1, with D tentatively TRBD1 (5 bases). V shed 6 bases and J shed 0 bases, with 9 bases lying between them. The CDR3 contains 14 residues. Germline V lookup: CDR1 MNHEY, CDR2 SVGAGI. Written as DNA, the CDR3 is TGTGCCAGCAGGGCTAGGGGCTCCTACAATGAGCAGTTCTTC. As protein: CASRARGSYNEQFF.

J is TRBJ2-3 and V is TRBV10-3; D perhaps matches TRBD2 (5 bases). V was pared by 3 bases and J by 0 bases, with 13 bases between. Germline V gives CDR1 ENHRY, CDR2 SYGVKD. The CDR3 runs to 16 residues. CDR3 loop: CAISDPRETSTDTQYF. For the CDR3, the DNA is TGTGCCATCAGTGATCCGAGGGAGACTAGCACAGATACGCAGTATTTT.

The gene calls are TRBV4-2 and TRBJ2-3, with D perhaps TRBD2 (8 bases). Germline V lookup: CDR1 LGHNA, CDR2 YNFKEQ. Trimming shortened V by 1 base and J by 2 bases, and 25 bases separated the two germline ends. This CDR3 is built from 20 residues. The CDR3: CASSQVSGGLAGHITDTQYF. The CDR3 nucleotides read TGTGCCAGCAGCCAAGTGTCAGGGGGATTAGCGGGACACATCACAGATACGCAGTATTTT.

The chain is built from TRBV4-1 and TRBJ2-1; 7 nucleotides line up with TRBD1. The trim removed 4 bases at V and 2 bases at J, leaving 8 bases unmatched. The CDR3 runs to 16 residues. The germline V gene has CDR1 MGHRA and CDR2 YSYEKL. CDR3 nucleotides: TGCGCCAGCAGCCCCCAGACAGGGCGGACCTACAATGAGCAGTTCTTC. Translating gives CASSPQTGRTYNEQFF.